Shown below are 20 T cell receptor beta chains from a single sample sequenced in a study of blood T cell repertoires in COVID-19. The table came from immunoSEQ multiplex PCR; TCRdb's copy has only in-frame clones and leaves some out. The sample lists 120,000 or so clones; approximately 85% were seen once. What was sequenced was peripheral blood. The receptor set was obtained from a man aged 25 to 40 with COVID-19, enrolled during active disease.

This chain joins TRBV27 and TRBJ1-4; D may be TRBD1 (6 bases). Trimming took off 3 bases at V and 8 bases at J, with 19 bases between the two ends. The CDR3 is made up of 16 amino acids. CDR1 is MNHEY, CDR2 SMNVEV, per germline (reference sequence). Here the CDR3 reads CASSLLGGARREKLFF. The CDR3 bases are TGTGCCAGCAGTTTGTTAGGGGGGGCACGTCGAGAAAAACTGTTTTTT.

This clone was detected only once. The chain recombines TRBV10-3 with TRBJ1-1, with 9 positions matching TRBD1. The CDR3 covers 13 residues. Germline values: CDR1 ENHRY, CDR2 SYGVKD. The trim removed 5 bases at V and 3 bases at J, leaving 1 base unmatched. CDR3 protein: CAISRQGDTEAFF. Here the CDR3 DNA reads TGTGCCATCAGTCGACAGGGGGACACTGAAGCTTTCTTT.

This clone has a single count. This sequence joins TRBV11-2 and TRBJ2-7; TRBD1 matches at 10 bases. The CDR3 contains 16 residues. Looked up from germline, CDR1 is SGHAT and CDR2 is FQNNGV. Unmatched junction bases numbered 5, after V lost 1 base and J lost 2 bases. DNA for the CDR3: TGTGCCAGCAGCTTAGGGACAGGGGGGAGGACCTACGAGCAGTACTTC. It specifies CASSLGTGGRTYEQYF.

J is TRBJ2-3 and V is TRBV7-8; 7 bases agree with TRBD1. V shed 5 bases and J 0 bases; nucleotides not matched to a gene: 5. Germline CDR1 reads SGHVS; CDR2 reads FQNEAQ. The length of the CDR3 is 15 residues. The CDR3 sequence is CASSPGTASTDTQYF. The CDR3 DNA reads as TGTGCCAGCAGCCCCGGGACAGCTAGCACAGATACGCAGTATTTT.

This chain connects TRBV2 to TRBJ2-3; 8 positions agree with TRBD1. Germline lookup yields CDR1 SNHLY and CDR2 FYNNEI. The CDR3 length is 17 residues. V trimming: 7 bases; J trimming: 3 bases; junction bases outside the gene matches: 15. DNA for the CDR3: TGTGCCAGCACCGGGATGCTCGGACAGGGTGGAACAGATACGCAGTATTTT. Protein product: CASTGMLGQGGTDTQYF.

This sequence joins TRBV15 and TRBJ2-3; 10 nucleotides line up with TRBD1. The germline V gene encodes CDR1 LNHNV and CDR2 YYDKDF (reference sequence). CDR3 length equals 15 residues. V dropped 6 bases and J dropped 4; count of bases not matched to a gene: 7. The CDR3 nucleotides are TGTGCCACCAGGAGTAGACAGGGGGCTGCAGATACGCAGTATTTT. It codes for CATRSRQGAADTQYF.

This clone showed up just a few times. The chain recombines TRBV7-6 with TRBJ2-2; TRBD2 matches 10 bases. The CDR3 is made up of 16 amino acids. V lost 5 bases to trimming and J lost 1 base; unmatched junction nucleotides: 4. Germline loops: CDR1 SGHVS, CDR2 FNYEAQ. The CDR3 DNA reads TGTGCCAGCAGCCCCCGACTAGCGGGGAACACCGGGGAGCTGTTTTTT. Translating it yields CASSPRLAGNTGELFF.

The gene calls are TRBV11-2 and TRBJ1-5; no clear D gene. V lost 4 bases to trimming and J lost 5 bases, with 9 bases between them. The germline V gene encodes CDR1 SGHAT and CDR2 FQNNGV. CDR3 length: 13 residues. In nucleotides, the CDR3 is TGTGCCAGCAGCTCCACTCTTGATCAGCCCCAGCATTTT. Translated: CASSSTLDQPQHF. The full variable domain, in which reference TRBV11-2 and TRBJ1-5 provide the parts outside the CDR3, is EAGVAQSPRYKIIEKRQSVAFWCNPISGHATLYWYQQILGQGPKLLIQFQNNGVVDDSQLPKDRFSAERLKGVDSTLKIQPAKLEDSAVYLCASSSTLDQPQHFGDGTRLSIL.

This clone was picked up many times. The chain recombines TRBV12-1 with TRBJ1-2; the table's D call, TRBD1, has no DNA check behind it. TRBV12-1 corresponds to a pseudogene. The CDR3 is 15 residues long. The CDR3 region is CASSPWGQGYYGYTF. The CDR3 DNA follows: TGTGCCAGCAGCCCCTGGGGACAGGGATACTATGGCTACACCTTC.

The rearrangement joins TRBV6-2 or TRBV6-3 to TRBJ1-2; D ambiguous. This CDR3 has 14 amino acids. The ends were cut back, 5 bases at V and 4 bases at J, with 14 bases in the middle. Germline assignment: CDR1 MNHEY and CDR2 SVGEGT. Here the CDR3 reads CASSQPEGSYGYTF. CDR3 DNA sequence: TGTGCCAGCAGTCAGCCAGAGGGCAGCTATGGCTACACCTTC.

In its sample, this clone was seen a few times. This chain connects TRBV4-1 to TRBJ2-7; weak D call: TRBD1 (5 bases). Germline V CDR1 and CDR2: MGHRA, YSYEKL. The CDR3 runs 13 residues. V lost 3 bases and J 3 bases, leaving 9 bases between the germline ends. The CDR3 bases are TGCGCCAGCAGCCAGGACATTAACTACGAGCAGTACTTC. This gives the protein CASSQDINYEQYF.

This rearrangement joins TRBV2 to TRBJ2-3, with unresolved D. The CDR3 has 16 amino acids. Germline V lookup: CDR1 SNHLY, CDR2 FYNNEI. The V end lost 2 bases, the J end lost 0 bases, and 12 bases lay between the germline ends. As DNA, the CDR3 is TGTGCCAGCAGTGAATCGGAGCTATCTAGCACAGATACGCAGTATTTT. Translating gives CASSESELSSTDTQYF. Based on the CDR3 plus reference TRBV2 and TRBJ2-3, the full variable domain is EPEVTQTPSHQVTQMGQEVILRCVPISNHLYFYWYRQILGQKVEFLVSFYNNEISEKSEIFDDQFSVERPDGSNFTLKIRSTKLEDSAMYFCASSESELSSTDTQYFGPGTRLTVL.

The J gene is TRBJ1-5, the V gene TRBV30; D is perhaps TRBD1 (5 bases). CDR1 and CDR2 from the germline V gene are GTSNPN and SVGIG (reference sequence). The V and J ends lost 4 bases and 2 bases respectively, with 9 bases between them. The CDR3 is made up of 13 amino acids. The CDR3 sequence: CAWTRGGNQPQHF. The CDR3 nucleotides read TGTGCCTGGACGCGGGGCGGCAATCAGCCCCAGCATTTT.

V gene TRBV29-1 combines with J gene TRBJ2-3; maybe TRBD2 (6 bases). The germline CDR1 and CDR2 sequences are SQVTM and ANQGSEA. CDR3 length: 16 amino acids. Between the trimmed V and J ends, which lost 5 bases and 1 base, there was a span of 19 bases. Here the CDR3 DNA reads TGCAGCGTTACACATGGACTATCACGGGGCACAGATACGCAGTATTTT. As protein: CSVTHGLSRGTDTQYF.

The chain employs TRBV29-1 and TRBJ1-1; D possibly corresponds to TRBD1 (6 bases). Germline CDR1 SQVTM, CDR2 ANQGSEA. Deletions cut 3 bases from V and 5 bases from J, with 22 bases between. The length of the CDR3 is 16 residues. The CDR3 DNA follows: TGCAGCGTTGATGGATCGAGGGGGTTGAGTTTTACTGAAGCTTTCTTT. Its translation is CSVDGSRGLSFTEAFF.

The chain combines TRBV11-3 with TRBJ1-1, with a tentative D call TRBD1 (6 bases). Germline-derived CDR1 and CDR2 are SGHNT and YENEEA. Trimming took 5 bases from V and 11 from J, leaving 21 bases between them. There are 14 residues in the CDR3. CDR3 coding DNA: TGTGCCAGCAGCCGAGCGGGGGGCCCTCGAGATGCTTTCTTT. The encoded protein is CASSRAGGPRDAFF.

V gene TRBV6-2 or TRBV6-3 combines with J gene TRBJ1-1, with 7 nucleotides matching TRBD1. With V trimmed by 2 bases and J by 10 bases, 7 bases remained unmatched. This CDR3 spans 13 amino acids. Germline loops: CDR1 MNHEY, CDR2 SVGEGT. CDR3 in amino acids: CASSYPTGRVAFF. The CDR3 DNA is TGTGCCAGCAGTTACCCGACAGGGCGCGTAGCTTTCTTT.

The CDR3 DNA is TGTGCCAGCAGCTTAGGCGGGACAGTCGCCCTCATGAACACTGAAGCTTTCTTT. Translating gives CASSLGGTVALMNTEAFF. The chain is built from TRBV11-3 and TRBJ1-1; 7 nucleotides agree with TRBD1. J gave up 0 bases and V 1 base, and 11 bases lay outside the gene matches. This CDR3 has 18 amino acids. Germline V gene data show CDR1 as SGHNT and CDR2 as YENEEA.

The chain links TRBV28 to TRBJ2-3, with 9 bases aligning to TRBD2. The CDR3 runs to 15 residues. The trim removed 4 bases at V and 4 bases at J, leaving 6 bases unmatched. Germline CDR1 and CDR2: MDHEN and SYDVKM. The CDR3 nucleotides read TGTGCCAGCAGTTCCCCTAGCGGGAACGCAGATACGCAGTATTTT. It is translated as CASSSPSGNADTQYF.

This chain uses TRBV28 with TRBJ1-2, with a possible D match to TRBD1 (6 bases). CDR1 is MDHEN, CDR2 SYDVKM, per germline. V gave up 10 bases and J gave up 4 bases, with 19 bases separating them. The CDR3 is 14 amino acids. CDR3 loop: CANHPPGETYGYTF. The CDR3 DNA is TGTGCCAACCACCCCCCAGGGGAAACCTATGGCTACACCTTC.